This TCR beta chain was identified in a study of human T cells and chemical hapten exposure. Findings and limits, study-wide: Sensitizing with DPC caused no change in TCRs above 1 in 1000 frequency. Donors in the study had alopecia, meaning their immune response may differ from healthy people's. Controls formed significantly fewer large CDR3 similarity clusters than expanded TCRs did.

Germline CDR1 and CDR2: SEHNR and FQNEAQ (reference sequence). This CDR3 has 14 amino acids. Trimming removed 1 base at V and 5 bases at J, with 11 bases between. Via MiXCR, TCRdb re-called the RACE reads, giving one row per CDR3 protein. The data contain about 69,000 distinct CDR3 sequences, under 13% of them seen just once; the ten biggest clones take up around 6.8%. Indicated time point: patch test 2, 6 weeks after DPC sensitization. Treatment here: therapeutic diphenylcyclopropenone sensitization with weekly scalp DPC. Prior to application of each patch test, blood was drawn. This clonotype was found a few times. No antigen is known for it.

The sequencing used whole blood, collected in connection with sensitization to the hapten diphenylcyclopropenone (DPC). This receptor was obtained from a woman aged 50 to 60 with alopecia areata. Some clones in this sample may be carry-over from other donors' samples. The V and J genes are TRBV7-9 and TRBJ1-2, with D hard to call. The DNA of the CDR3 is TGTGCCAGCAGCTTAGGGGCTGGAGAGTATGGCTACACCTTC. Translated, it gives CASSLGAGEYGYTF.